The rows below give T cell receptor beta chains drawn from one sample of a study of cytomegalovirus exposure and HLA in healthy donors. The data were produced by immunoSEQ multiplex PCR, yet TCRdb's version contains in-frame clones alone and is incomplete. Of about 70,000 clones listed, over 50% are singletons. The specimen was PBMCs. The receptors here all came from a man aged 25 to 40 in good health and CMV-seronegative. Both conserved end residues are part of each CDR3. The D gene is left open where the match is weak. Clone size is stated in some rows and not others, as once, few, many or a class when expanded.

CDR3aa,CDR3nt,j_gene,v_gene,d_gene,abundance
CASSQDLVAGGISYEQYF,TGTGCCAGCAGCCAAGATCTAGTAGCGGGGGGTATCTCCTACGAGCAGTACTTC,TRBJ2-7,TRBV4-2,TRBD2,NA
CASSFQRPDSSYEQYF,TGTGCCAGCAGTTTTCAACGCCCGGACAGCTCCTACGAGCAGTACTTC,TRBJ2-7,TRBV2,NA,NA
CASRRTGAYEQYF,TGTGCCAGCAGGCGGACAGGGGCCTACGAGCAGTACTTC,TRBJ2-7,TRBV6-5,TRBD1,NA
CASSLVTGDNQPQHF,TGCGCCAGCAGCTTGGTCACAGGGGACAATCAGCCCCAGCATTTT,TRBJ1-5,TRBV5-1,TRBD1,NA
CASSLALLSGGKNEQFF,TGTGCCAGCAGCTTGGCCTTATTGAGCGGGGGTAAAAATGAGCAGTTCTTC,TRBJ2-1,TRBV5-4,TRBD2,NA
CASSWTASGGGYEQYF,TGCGCCAGCAGCTGGACCGCTAGCGGGGGAGGCTACGAGCAGTACTTC,TRBJ2-7,TRBV5-1,TRBD2,NA
CASRRTGGSQPQHF,TGTGCCAGCAGGCGGACAGGGGGCTCCCAGCCCCAGCATTTT,TRBJ1-5,TRBV2,TRBD1,NA
CTSSMTSGGASEQNKRETQYF,TGCACCAGCAGCATGACTAGCGGGGGGGCGAGTGAGCAAAATAAGAGAGAGACCCAGTACTTC,TRBJ2-5,TRBV1,NA,NA
CASSQGSVMYTGELFF,TGTGCCAGCAGCCAAGGGTCAGTAATGTACACCGGGGAGCTGTTTTTT,TRBJ2-2,TRBV14,NA,NA
CASSLGSGGHEQYF,TGTGCCAGCAGCTTAGGGTCTGGAGGTCACGAGCAGTACTTC,TRBJ2-7,TRBV11-1,NA,NA
CASSLTAGGTDTQYF,TGCGCCAGCAGCTTGACAGCGGGGGGCACAGATACGCAGTATTTT,TRBJ2-3,TRBV5-1,TRBD2,NA
CASSYSNRGYEQYF,TGTGCCAGCAGTTACTCGAACAGGGGGTACGAGCAGTACTTC,TRBJ2-7,TRBV6-5,TRBD1,NA
CASSAPDSYEQYF,TGTGCCAGCAGCGCACCTGACAGCTACGAGCAGTACTTC,TRBJ2-7,TRBV7-8,NA,NA
CASSSQVGPSALHF,TGTGCCAGTAGTTCCCAGGTAGGTCCGTCGGCCCTCCACTTT,TRBJ1-6,TRBV19,NA,NA
CASSTGGTTQETQYF,TGTGCCAGCAGCACGGGGGGGACAACACAAGAGACCCAGTACTTC,TRBJ2-5,TRBV4-2,TRBD2,NA
CASAQTGFSDTQYF,TGCGCCAGCGCCCAGACAGGGTTCTCAGATACGCAGTATTTT,TRBJ2-3,TRBV5-1,TRBD1,NA
CASSQDSPGVEAFF,TGCGCCAGCAGCCAAGATAGCCCGGGGGTTGAAGCTTTCTTT,TRBJ1-1,TRBV4-1,NA,NA
CASSLAIRQGNTGELFF,TGTGCCAGCAGCTTGGCTATTCGGCAGGGAAACACCGGGGAGCTGTTTTTT,TRBJ2-2,TRBV5-4,NA,NA
CASSLDEGIAQYF,TGTGCCAGCAGCTTAGATGAGGGTATCGCGCAGTATTTT,TRBJ2-3,TRBV27,NA,NA
CSVVGAGASYEQYF,TGCAGCGTGGTGGGGGCAGGGGCTTCCTACGAGCAGTACTTC,TRBJ2-7,TRBV29-1,NA,NA
CASSESFRGQQPQHF,TGTGCCAGCAGTGAAAGTTTCAGGGGTCAACAGCCCCAGCATTTT,TRBJ1-5,TRBV6-1,NA,NA
CASSVGGGGYQETQYF,TGTGCCAGCAGCGTAGGTGGGGGGGGGTACCAAGAGACCCAGTACTTC,TRBJ2-5,TRBV9,TRBD2,NA
CASSLLNQPQHF,TGTGCCAGCAGCCTACTTAATCAGCCCCAGCATTTT,TRBJ1-5,TRBV14,NA,NA
CASSLTGSYEQYF,TGTGCCAGCAGTTTAACAGGCTCCTACGAGCAGTACTTC,TRBJ2-7,TRBV27,NA,NA
CASSQPKRSYEQYF,TGTGCCAGCAGCCAACCAAAGCGGTCCTACGAGCAGTACTTC,TRBJ2-7,TRBV7-9,NA,once
CASSQGGFRPDTQYF,TGTGCCAGCAGCCAAGGGGGATTCCGGCCAGATACGCAGTATTTT,TRBJ2-3,TRBV6-4,NA,NA
CASSYKAGRNTGELFF,TGTGCCAGCAGTTATAAGGCAGGGCGGAACACCGGGGAGCTGTTTTTT,TRBJ2-2,TRBV6-6,NA,few
CASSLLQGARETQYF,TGTGCCAGCAGCTTACTTCAGGGGGCTAGAGAGACCCAGTACTTC,TRBJ2-5,TRBV7-2,TRBD1,NA
CASSSLPGQVYEQYF,TGTGCCAGCAGTTCACTCCCGGGACAGGTCTACGAGCAGTACTTC,TRBJ2-7,TRBV6-5,TRBD1,NA
CASSYSSFMNTEAFF,TGTGCCAGCAGTTACTCATCTTTTATGAACACTGAAGCTTTCTTT,TRBJ1-1,TRBV6-5,NA,NA
CASSVAVNYGYTF,TGTGCCAGCAGCGTAGCGGTGAACTATGGCTACACCTTC,TRBJ1-2,TRBV9,NA,NA
CSVGEGQVNTEAFF,TGCAGCGTTGGAGAGGGACAGGTGAACACTGAAGCTTTCTTT,TRBJ1-1,TRBV29-1,TRBD1,few
CASSLPGIEGAPSYNEQFF,TGTGCCAGCAGCCTCCCCGGTATCGAGGGGGCTCCTTCCTACAATGAGCAGTTCTTC,TRBJ2-1,TRBV13,TRBD1,NA
CASSDTDRNEAFF,TGTGCCAGCAGTGACACTGACAGGAATGAAGCTTTCTTT,TRBJ1-1,TRBV6-6,NA,NA
CASSGAGGEQFF,TGTGCCAGCAGCGGGGCCGGTGGAGAGCAGTTCTTC,TRBJ2-1,TRBV9,NA,NA
CAISDRTGGSYEQYF,TGTGCCATCAGTGACCGGACAGGGGGCTCATACGAGCAGTACTTC,TRBJ2-7,TRBV10-3,TRBD1,NA
CASSSGTGGSYQETQYF,TGTGCCAGCAGCTCCGGGACAGGGGGCTCGTACCAAGAGACCCAGTACTTC,TRBJ2-5,TRBV7-9,TRBD1,NA
CASSLGGANSPLHF,TGTGCCAGCAGCTTGGGTGGGGCTAATTCACCCCTCCACTTT,TRBJ1-6,TRBV5-6,NA,NA
CASSLRDRTYEQYF,TGCGCCAGCAGCCTTAGGGACAGAACCTACGAGCAGTACTTC,TRBJ2-7,TRBV4-1,TRBD1,NA
CASSFPNRGSYEQYF,TGTGCCAGCAGCTTCCCCAACAGGGGCTCCTACGAGCAGTACTTC,TRBJ2-7,TRBV7-2,TRBD1,NA
CASIPRLSGNTIYF,TGTGCCAGCATCCCCCGACTCTCTGGAAACACCATATATTTT,TRBJ1-3,TRBV6-1,NA,few
CASPAGSYNEQFF,TGTGCCAGCCCAGCCGGGTCCTACAATGAGCAGTTCTTC,TRBJ2-1,TRBV21-1,NA,NA
CASSPVQESNTEAFF,TGTGCCAGCTCACCAGTCCAGGAATCAAACACTGAAGCTTTCTTT,TRBJ1-1,TRBV18,NA,few
CASSQGDRAGNTIYF,TGTGCCAGCAGCCAAGGGGACAGGGCTGGAAACACCATATATTTT,TRBJ1-3,TRBV2,TRBD1,few
CAWGKGGGWYEQYF,TGTGCCTGGGGGAAAGGGGGCGGTTGGTACGAGCAGTACTTC,TRBJ2-7,TRBV30,TRBD1,NA
CSVEEVRTEPQFF,TGCAGCGTTGAAGAAGTTAGGACAGAGCCACAGTTCTTC,TRBJ2-1,TRBV29-1,NA,NA
CASSDSTGGNSPLHF,TGTGCCAGCAGTGATTCGACAGGGGGTAATTCACCCCTCCACTTT,TRBJ1-6,TRBV6-1,TRBD1,NA
CASSPGAVYNEQFF,TGTGCCAGCTCACCGGGGGCAGTTTACAATGAGCAGTTCTTC,TRBJ2-1,TRBV18,NA,once
CAWIKEDRGLNEQYF,TGTGCCTGGATTAAAGAGGACAGGGGGCTAAACGAGCAGTACTTC,TRBJ2-7,TRBV30,TRBD1,NA
CASKPGLGSSTDTQYF,TGTGCCAGCAAACCGGGACTAGGGTCTAGCACAGATACGCAGTATTTT,TRBJ2-3,TRBV11-2,TRBD2,few
CASSSWTGSGEQYF,TGTGCCAGCAGCTCGTGGACAGGGAGTGGCGAGCAGTACTTC,TRBJ2-7,TRBV7-6,TRBD1,NA
CASSKTGTGAYEQYF,TGTGCCAGCAGTAAAACCGGAACAGGAGCCTACGAGCAGTACTTC,TRBJ2-7,TRBV6-5,NA,NA
CASSLDELNTEAFF,TGCGCCAGCAGCTTGGACGAGCTAAACACTGAAGCTTTCTTT,TRBJ1-1,TRBV5-1,NA,NA
CASSPTGTGAPLHF,TGCGCCAGCAGTCCTACCGGGACAGGGGCACCCCTCCACTTT,TRBJ1-6,TRBV4-1,TRBD1,NA
CASSSQGANYNSPLHF,TGTGCCAGCAGCTCCCAGGGGGCGAATTATAATTCACCCCTCCACTTT,TRBJ1-6,TRBV5-4,TRBD1,NA
CAWSAGGLADTQYF,TGTGCCTGGAGTGCGGGGGGGCTTGCAGATACGCAGTATTTT,TRBJ2-3,TRBV30,TRBD2,few
CASSPLLRDTTEAFF,TGTGCCAGCTCACCACTTCTTCGGGACACAACTGAAGCTTTCTTT,TRBJ1-1,TRBV18,NA,NA
CSVAIGAGVPDTQYF,TGCAGCGTCGCAATAGGTGCGGGTGTACCAGATACGCAGTATTTT,TRBJ2-3,TRBV29-1,NA,few
CASSMGQLEKLFF,TGTGCCAGTAGTATGGGACAATTAGAAAAACTGTTTTTT,TRBJ1-4,TRBV19,NA,NA
CASSYSGAGETQYF,TGTGCCAGCAGTTACTCGGGGGCAGGAGAGACCCAGTACTTC,TRBJ2-5,TRBV6-6,NA,NA